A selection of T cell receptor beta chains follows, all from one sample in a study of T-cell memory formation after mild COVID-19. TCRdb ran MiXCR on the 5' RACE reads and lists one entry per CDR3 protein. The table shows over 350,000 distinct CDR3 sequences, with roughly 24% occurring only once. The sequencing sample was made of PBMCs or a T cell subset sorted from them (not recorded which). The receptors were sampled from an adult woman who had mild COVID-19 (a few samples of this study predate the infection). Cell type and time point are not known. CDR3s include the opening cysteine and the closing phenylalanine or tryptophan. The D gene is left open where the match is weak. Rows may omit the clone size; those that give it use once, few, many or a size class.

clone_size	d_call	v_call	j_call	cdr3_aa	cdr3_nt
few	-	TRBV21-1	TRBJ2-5	CAGLRTEETQYF	TGTGCCGGACTTCGAACAGAAGAGACCCAGTACTTC
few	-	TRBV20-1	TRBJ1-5	CSARDLNRAQAFEPQHF	TGCAGTGCTAGAGATTTGAACAGGGCCCAAGCTTTTGAGCCCCAGCATTTT
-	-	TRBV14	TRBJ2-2	CASSPPGTFANTGELFF	TGTGCCAGCAGCCCTCCCGGGACGTTCGCGAACACCGGGGAGCTGTTTTTT
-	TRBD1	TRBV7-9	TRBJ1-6	CASSLETGFHSPLHF	TGTGCCAGCAGCTTGGAGACAGGGTTCCATTCACCCCTCCACTTT
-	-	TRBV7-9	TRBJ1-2	CASSPEAGALGGYTF	TGTGCCAGCAGTCCGGAGGCGGGCGCCCTGGGTGGCTACACCTTC
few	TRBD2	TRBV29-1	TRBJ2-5	CSVDRGVGETQYF	TGCAGCGTTGACCGGGGGGTTGGAGAGACCCAGTACTTC
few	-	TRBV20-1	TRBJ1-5	CSATGDGNQPQHF	TGCAGTGCTACAGGGGACGGCAATCAGCCCCAGCATTTT
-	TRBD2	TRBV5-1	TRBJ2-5	CASRLGTSGQETQYF	TGCGCCAGCAGACTTGGGACTAGCGGCCAAGAGACCCAGTACTTC
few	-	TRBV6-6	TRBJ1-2	CASSYGADNYGYTF	TGTGCCAGCAGTTACGGAGCAGATAACTATGGCTACACCTTC
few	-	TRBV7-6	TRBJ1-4	CASSSREKLFF	TGTGCCAGCAGCTCGCGGGAAAAACTGTTTTTT
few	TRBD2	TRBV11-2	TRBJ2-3	CASSLVLAGGLGGTDTQYF	TGTGCCAGCAGCTTAGTTCTAGCGGGAGGCCTCGGTGGCACAGATACGCAGTATTTT
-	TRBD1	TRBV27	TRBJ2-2	CASSPFTGAMYTGELFF	TGTGCCAGCAGTCCCTTTACAGGGGCGATGTACACCGGGGAGCTGTTTTTT
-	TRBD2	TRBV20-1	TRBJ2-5	CSAGLAGGRETQYF	TGCAGTGCGGGACTAGCGGGGGGGCGAGAGACCCAGTACTTC
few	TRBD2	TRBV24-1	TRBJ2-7	CATSDPRTSDEQYF	TGTGCCACCAGTGATCCGAGGACTAGCGACGAGCAGTACTTC
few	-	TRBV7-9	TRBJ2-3	CASSLVLGDTQYF	TGTGCCAGCAGCCTCGTGTTGGGGGATACGCAGTATTTT
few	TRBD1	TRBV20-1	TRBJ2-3	CSAGPGQSDTQYF	TGCAGTGCTGGCCCGGGACAGTCAGATACGCAGTATTTT
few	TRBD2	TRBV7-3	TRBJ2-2	CASSSRTSGRGRTGELFF	TGTGCCAGCAGCTCGCGGACTAGCGGGAGGGGGAGAACCGGGGAGCTGTTTTTT
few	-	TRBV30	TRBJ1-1	CAWTRNMNTEAFF	TGTGCCTGGACCCGAAATATGAACACTGAAGCTTTCTTT
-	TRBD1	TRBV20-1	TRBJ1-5	CSATGGEYSNQPQHF	TGCAGTGCTACAGGGGGCGAATATAGCAATCAGCCCCAGCATTTT
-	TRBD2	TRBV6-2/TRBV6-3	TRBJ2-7	CASSISTGLSYEQYF	TGTGCCAGCAGTATATCTACGGGACTATCCTACGAGCAGTACTTC
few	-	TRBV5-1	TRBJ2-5	CASSFWGREETQYF	TGCGCCAGCAGCTTTTGGGGCAGGGAAGAGACCCAGTACTTC
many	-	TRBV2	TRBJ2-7	CASSGSRAGAHEQYF	TGTGCCAGCAGTGGTAGTCGTGCAGGTGCGCACGAGCAGTACTTC
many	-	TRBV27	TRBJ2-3	CASSSSARRDTQYF	TGTGCCAGCAGTTCTAGCGCCAGAAGGGATACGCAGTATTTT
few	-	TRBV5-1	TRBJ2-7	CASQPDLPPYEQYF	TGCGCCAGCCAACCCGATTTACCCCCCTACGAGCAGTACTTC
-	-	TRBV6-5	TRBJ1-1	CASSAWGWARMNTEAFF	TGTGCCAGCAGTGCGTGGGGATGGGCTCGAATGAACACTGAAGCTTTCTTT
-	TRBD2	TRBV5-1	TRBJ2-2	CASRHIAGGRTGELFF	TGCGCCAGCAGACATATAGCGGGAGGGAGGACCGGGGAGCTGTTTTTT
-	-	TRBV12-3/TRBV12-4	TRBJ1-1	CASSLGSVAEAFF	TGTGCCAGCAGCCTAGGTTCGGTGGCTGAAGCTTTCTTT
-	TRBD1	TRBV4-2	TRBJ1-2	CASSRQPEGANYGYTF	TGTGCCAGCAGCCGTCAACCCGAGGGGGCGAACTATGGCTACACCTTC
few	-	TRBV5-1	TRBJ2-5	CASSLATGETQYF	TGCGCCAGCAGCTTGGCCACAGGGGAGACCCAGTACTTC
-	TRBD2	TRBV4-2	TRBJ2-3	CASSLLSGRTDVSTDTQYF	TGTGCCAGCAGCCTCCTTAGCGGGAGGACCGATGTTAGCACAGATACGCAGTATTTT
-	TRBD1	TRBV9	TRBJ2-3	CASSVPGGESTDTQYF	TGTGCCAGCAGCGTTCCAGGGGGTGAGAGCACAGATACGCAGTATTTT
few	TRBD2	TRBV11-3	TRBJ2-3	CASSLGPQRGQYF	TGTGCCAGCAGCTTAGGTCCCCAGCGGGGTCAGTATTTT
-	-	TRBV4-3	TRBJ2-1	CASSQDKAREQFF	TGCGCCAGCAGCCAAGATAAAGCCAGAGAGCAGTTCTTC
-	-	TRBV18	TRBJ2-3	CASSPGDTDTQYF	TGTGCCAGCTCACCAGGGGACACAGATACGCAGTATTTT
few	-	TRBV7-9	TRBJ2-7	CASSQRAGYEQYF	TGTGCCAGCAGCCAGCGGGCGGGGTACGAGCAGTACTTC
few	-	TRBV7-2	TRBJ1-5	CASSLTSGAGQPQHF	TGTGCCAGCAGCCTTACATCGGGGGCAGGTCAGCCCCAGCATTTT
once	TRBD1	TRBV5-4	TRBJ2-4	CASSSLGDSQKYF	TGTGCCAGCAGCTCCTTGGGGGACAGCCAGAAGTACTTC
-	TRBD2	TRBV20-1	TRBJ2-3	CSARDRGTSGVLSTDTQYF	TGCAGTGCTAGAGATAGGGGGACTAGCGGAGTACTAAGCACAGATACGCAGTATTTT
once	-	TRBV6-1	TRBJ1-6	CASSEASRGGNNSPLHF	TGTGCCAGCAGTGAAGCATCCAGGGGCGGAAATAATTCACCCCTCCACTTT
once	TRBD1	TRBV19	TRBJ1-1	CASTQGVFMNTEAFF	TGTGCCAGTACCCAGGGGGTCTTTATGAACACTGAAGCTTTCTTT